This TCR beta chain was found in a study of beta chain features in type 1 diabetes. Findings of the study overall: Significant though moderate, a shortening of TCRB CDR3s appeared in all four CD4+ subsets of Type 1 diabetes patients. The similarity of naive, central memory and Treg TCRB repertoires appeared greater among patients than among healthy donors.

Concerning this clone itself: The antigen is undetermined.

cDNA synthesis used the whole RNA isolate, giving expressed TCRB sequences. Mean read depth for naive, central memory and regulatory T cell samples was some 3.8 million reads. TCRdb's table, derived via immunoSEQ multiplex PCR, lists solely in-frame clones and lacks some. The table includes some 660,000 clones, over 11% detected once. CD4+ naive, central memory, regulatory and stem cell-like memory subsets were isolated by sorting on CD45RO/CCR7/CD25/CD127/CD95/CD27. Germline V gene lookup returns CDR1 SGHTA and CDR2 FQGNSA. This CDR3 region has 14 residues. The trim removed 3 bases at V and 9 bases at J, leaving 7 bases unmatched.

Sequencing used naive CD4+ T cells from blood. The chain links TRBV7-2 to TRBJ2-1, with 8 bases fitting TRBD2. The clonotype originates from a man aged 18-30 years with type 1 diabetes. The CDR3 region has the DNA TGTGCCAGCAGCTTTAGCGGGACCGCTATTGAGCAGTTCTTC. Translated: CASSFSGTAIEQFF.